Listed here are 23 T cell receptor beta chains from one sample, sequenced in a study of CD8 T cells in ankylosing spondylitis. Their antigen targets remain unknown. Study results and limitations: For ankylosing spondylitis blood, a TCR beta motif of fewer than 10 highly homologous variants appeared characteristic.

TCRdb called the 5' RACE reads again in MiXCR, with one record for every CDR3 protein. The data show approximately 540,000 distinct CDR3 sequences, roughly 13% seen once. Sequencing used blood, either unsorted or a sorted T cell fraction (not recorded which). Receptors originate from a male donor with ankylosing spondylitis.

This clonotype appeared a few times. The rearrangement joins TRBV20-1 to TRBJ2-7; the D is unclear. With 3 bases removed from V and 4 bases from J, the gap between germline ends came to 25 bases. Germline lookup yields CDR1 DFQATT and CDR2 SNEGSKA (reference sequence). This CDR3 is 17 amino acids long. The DNA of the CDR3 is TGCAGTGCTAGTCCAAGGACCCCCTCTAGGAGTAAGTACGAGCAGTACTTC. It translates to CSASPRTPSRSKYEQYF.

This clonotype turned up a few times. The chain recombines TRBV29-1 with TRBJ1-3; D is uncertain. This CDR3 is 13 amino acids long. CDR1 SQVTM and CDR2 ANQGSEA come from the germline V gene. Trimming took off 2 bases at V and 4 bases at J, with 9 bases between the two ends. The CDR3 is CSVEKGAGNTIYF. The DNA of the CDR3 is TGCAGCGTTGAAAAGGGTGCAGGAAACACCATATATTTT. The entire variable domain, with the rest obtained from reference TRBV29-1 and TRBJ1-3, is as follows: SAVISQKPSRDICQRGTSLTIQCQVDSQVTMMFWYRQQPGQSLTLIATANQGSEATYESGFVIDKFPISRPNLTFSTLTVSNMSPEDSSIYLCSVEKGAGNTIYFGEGSWLTVV.

Worth noting for this clonotype: One end of the junction fails to match germline, which may point to a read error. The chain joins TRBV4-1 to TRBJ2-1, with D unclear. Germline-derived CDR1 and CDR2 are MGHRA and YSYEKL. The CDR3 has 16 amino acids. The CDR3 loop reads CASSQDLGLSAAFPNF. The CDR3, as DNA: TGCGCCAGCAGCCAAGATCTAGGTTTAAGCGCCGCTTTCCCTAACTTC.

The J gene is TRBJ2-1, the V gene TRBV20-1; 9 positions match TRBD2. The ends lost 6 bases at V and 7 bases at J; junction bases unmatched: 10. This CDR3 has 14 residues. The V gene's germline CDR1 is DFQATT and CDR2 SNEGSKA (reference sequence). The CDR3 bases are TGCAGTGCGACAGCGGGAGGAGGTGGGAATGAGCAGTTCTTC. It is translated as CSATAGGGGNEQFF.

The chain couples TRBV7-9 to TRBJ2-7; 7 bases match TRBD2. Germline CDR1 reads SEHNR; CDR2 reads FQNEAQ (reference sequence). This CDR3 is built from 16 residues. The ends lost 7 bases at V and 1 base at J; junction bases unmatched: 13. This CDR3 reads CASTRFREEGSYEQYV. The CDR3 DNA reads TGTGCCAGCACTAGATTCCGGGAGGAGGGTTCCTACGAGCAGTACGTC.

Many counts were recorded for this clonotype. The V gene is TRBV12-3 or TRBV12-4, the J gene TRBJ2-3; possibly TRBD2 for D (6 bases). The length of the CDR3 is 16 residues. V was trimmed by 1 base and J by 5 bases, leaving 16 bases between them. This chain's CDR3 is CASSLGVGGMIDTQYF. The CDR3 region has the DNA TGTGCCAGCAGTTTAGGAGTTGGCGGGATGATAGATACGCAGTATTTT.

The rearrangement links TRBV11-2 to TRBJ2-3; a possible D gene is TRBD2 (6 bases). Trimming removed 1 base at V and 1 base at J, with 21 bases between. This CDR3 spans 19 amino acids. The germline V gene encodes CDR1 SGHAT and CDR2 FQNNGV. The CDR3 DNA reads as TGTGCCAGCAGCTTAGTCGGTAGAAGGGGAGGAGGACGCACAGATACGCAGTATTTT. This translates into CASSLVGRRGGGRTDTQYF.

This clonotype occurred a few times. The chain employs TRBV5-1 and TRBJ2-5; no firm D call. The germline V gene has CDR1 SGHRS and CDR2 YFSETQ. Trimming cost V 4 bases and J 5 bases, with 12 bases left between them. CDR3 size: 13 residues. The CDR3 sequence: CASSLSTSETQYF. CDR3 coding DNA: TGCGCCAGCAGCCTAAGCACGTCCGAGACCCAGTACTTC.

V and J are TRBV12-3 or TRBV12-4 and TRBJ1-1, with D unresolved. This CDR3 region has 13 residues. CDR3 coding DNA: TGTGCAGTTTTGTGGCACAAGAACACTGAAGCTTTCTTT. As protein: CAVLWHKNTEAFF.

In its sample, this clonotype was seen a few times. This chain links TRBV29-1 with TRBJ2-5; 11 nucleotides match TRBD1. There are 14 residues in the CDR3. The trim removed 7 bases at V and 2 bases at J, leaving 6 bases unmatched. Germline V lookup: CDR1 SQVTM, CDR2 ANQGSEA. CDR3 in amino acids: CSATGTGGQETQYF. CDR3 bases: TGCAGCGCCACCGGGACAGGGGGGCAAGAGACCCAGTACTTC.

This clonotype occurred a few times. The J gene is TRBJ2-7, the V gene TRBV12-3 or TRBV12-4, with TRBD1 matching over 9 bases. CDR3 length: 13 amino acids. Trimming at V came to 8 bases and at J to 0 bases, leaving 2 bases not matched to a gene. CDR3 nucleotides: TGTGCCAGCGGACAGGGGTACTCCTACGAGCAGTACTTC. It translates to CASGQGYSYEQYF.

The V and J genes are TRBV29-1 and TRBJ1-2, with a tentative D call TRBD1 (5 bases). Germline CDR1 reads SQVTM; CDR2 reads ANQGSEA. V was pared by 3 bases and J by 2 bases, with 13 bases between. The length of the CDR3 is 14 residues. The DNA of the CDR3 is TGCAGCGTTGACTCTCAGGGATCAAACTATGGCTACACCTTC. It specifies CSVDSQGSNYGYTF.

The rearrangement joins TRBV24-1 to TRBJ1-5, with D possibly matching TRBD1 (6 bases). The V end lost 5 bases, the J end lost 6 bases, and 16 bases lay between the germline ends. This CDR3 region has 15 residues. Germline assignment: CDR1 KGHDR and CDR2 SFDVKD. The CDR3 sequence: CATSAAGGARQPQHF. CDR3 nucleotide sequence: TGTGCCACCAGTGCCGCTGGGGGGGCTCGTCAGCCCCAGCATTTT.

A few counts support this clonotype. The genes are TRBV24-1 and TRBJ1-1; maybe TRBD1 (6 bases). The CDR3 length is 13 residues. Germline V gene data show CDR1 as KGHDR and CDR2 as SFDVKD. V shed 4 bases and J shed 13 bases, with 18 bases lying between them. The CDR3 DNA reads as TGTGCCACCAGTGACGGGACAAGGGCTCGAGTTTTCTTT. It specifies CATSDGTRARVFF.

This clonotype is judged medium-sized (0.01 to 0.1%). The V call is TRBV5-5, the J call TRBJ2-1; no firm D call. V was trimmed by 0 bases and J by 7 bases, leaving 8 bases between them. Germline V gene data show CDR1 as SGHKS and CDR2 as YYEKEE (reference sequence). This CDR3 is built from 13 residues. The CDR3 DNA reads as TGTGCCAGCAGCTTGGATCGCTGGAATGAGCAGTTCTTC. Protein product: CASSLDRWNEQFF.

The CDR3 bases are TGTGCCAGCGCATCTACAGGGACTGAAGCTTTCTTT. Its protein is CASASTGTEAFF. V is TRBV18 and J is TRBJ1-1, with D possibly TRBD1 on 6 matching bases. Trimming took 8 bases from V and 5 from J, leaving 12 bases between them. The CDR3 has 12 residues. CDR1 and CDR2 from the germline V gene are KGHSH and LQKENI.

This clonotype was detected only a few times. The chain employs TRBV12-3 or TRBV12-4 and TRBJ2-7; D unclear. CDR3 size: 14 residues. Between the trimmed V and J ends, which lost 1 base and 0 bases, there was a span of 7 bases. CDR3 residues: CASSLGRTSYEQYV. The DNA of the CDR3 is TGTGCCAGCAGTTTAGGACGGACCTCCTACGAGCAGTACGTC.

This clonotype was seen many times. The chain carries TRBV7-2 and TRBJ1-5, with D possibly being TRBD1 (5 bases). The CDR3 runs to 13 residues. Germline lookup yields CDR1 SGHTA and CDR2 FQGNSA. V was cut by 3 bases and J by 4 bases, with 7 bases left in between. The DNA of the CDR3 is TGTGCCAGCAGCTTGAGACAGAATCAGCCCCAGCATTTT. It codes for CASSLRQNQPQHF.

The gene calls are TRBV20-1 and TRBJ2-1; 10 nucleotides agree with TRBD2. The length of the CDR3 is 17 residues. V shed 1 base, J shed 0 bases, and the junction held 6 bases outside the gene matches. From germline, CDR1 is DFQATT and CDR2 SNEGSKA (reference sequence). The chain's CDR3 is CSARVSSGRFSYNEQFF. CDR3 nucleotides: TGCAGTGCTAGAGTTAGTAGCGGGAGGTTCTCCTACAATGAGCAGTTCTTC.

This clonotype was counted a few times. This sequence joins TRBV6-6 and TRBJ2-1, with unresolved D. This CDR3 spans 13 amino acids. The V end was cut by 4 bases, the J end by 9 bases, with 13 bases between. CDR1 and CDR2 from the germline V gene are MNHNY and SVGAGI (reference sequence). CDR3 loop: CASSSLSNGEQFF. The DNA of the CDR3 is TGTGCCAGCAGTTCCCTGTCAAACGGTGAGCAGTTCTTC.

V is TRBV6-1 and J is TRBJ2-3; D ambiguous. Looked up from germline, CDR1 is MNHNS and CDR2 is SASEGT. Trimming removed 0 bases from V and 2 bases from J, with 9 bases in between. This CDR3 has 15 amino acids. The CDR3 DNA sequence: TGTGCCAGCAGTGAAGCCAGAGGCTACACAGATACGCAGTATTTT. Encoded protein: CASSEARGYTDTQYF.

The rearrangement joins TRBV27 to TRBJ2-1; D not resolved. Germline CDR1 and CDR2: MNHEY and SMNVEV (reference sequence). V gave up 3 bases and J gave up 7 bases, with 13 bases separating them. CDR3 length: 14 residues. The CDR3 coding sequence is TGTGCCAGCAGTTTTGAAGTTTTCTCGAATGAGCAGTTCTTC. Translating gives CASSFEVFSNEQFF.

Only a few counts were recorded for this clonotype. The chain couples TRBV11-1 to TRBJ2-1, with 12 bases that match TRBD2. The CDR3 totals 18 residues. Germline trimming cut 3 bases from V and 0 bases from J; bases unmatched to any gene: 6. The germline V gene encodes CDR1 SGHAT and CDR2 FQDESV (reference sequence). CDR3 sequence (DNA): TGTGCCAGCAGCTTGGCTAGCGGGGGGGCTCCCTCCTACAATGAGCAGTTCTTC. Amino acid sequence: CASSLASGGAPSYNEQFF. The full variable domain, completed using reference TRBV11-1 and TRBJ2-1, is EAEVAQSPRYKITEKSQAVAFWCDPISGHATLYWYRQILGQGPELLVQFQDESVVDDSQLPKDRFSAERLKGVDSTLKIQPAELGDSAMYLCASSLASGGAPSYNEQFFGPGTRLTVL.